These 23 T cell receptor beta chains originate from one sample sequenced in a study of persistence of HIV-infected CD4 T cells. Overlapping HIV-1 Gag 15-mer peptides at approximately 0.96 ug per peptide per mL were used. Memory cells lacking CD40L and CD69 with high CD45RO were sorted. The antigens these receptors bind are not known. The libraries were made with immunoSEQ version 4 in survey mode. The repertoire was sequenced with immunoSEQ multiplex PCR; TCRdb's copy has only in-frame clones and lacks some. The sample lists 30,000 to 35,000 clones, roughly four fifths seen once, with 15% to 20% in the top ten. The sample was CD4+ T cells sorted from PBMCs after approximately 18-hour stimulation, taken from a patient who received antiretroviral therapy. The origin of the receptors is an adult woman with HIV who was CMV-seropositive.

V usage is TRBV18 and J usage is TRBJ2-2; TRBD1 might be the D (6 bases). V lost 4 bases to trimming and J lost 0 bases, with 21 bases between them. The CDR3 covers 19 residues. The germline V gene encodes CDR1 KGHSH and CDR2 LQKENI. The CDR3 loop is CASSHRAGVSRANTGELFF. CDR3 nucleotides: TGTGCCAGCTCACACAGGGCAGGCGTGAGCCGCGCGAACACCGGGGAGCTGTTTTTT.

This chain connects TRBV12-5 to TRBJ1-1; the D gene is possibly TRBD1 (6 bases). Trimming shortened V by 3 bases and J by 3 bases, and 11 bases separated the two germline ends. The CDR3 sequence is 14 residues long. Germline CDR1 LGHNT, CDR2 FRNRAP. The CDR3 DNA follows: TGTGCTAGTGGTTTCGCAGGGGCCTACACTGAAGCTTTCTTT. It translates to CASGFAGAYTEAFF.

The genes are TRBV30 and TRBJ2-4; the match to TRBD1 covers 12 bases. The V gene end was trimmed by 8 bases and the J gene end by 6 bases; junction bases not matched to a gene: 2. This CDR3 is built from 12 residues. Germline V CDR1 and CDR2: GTSNPN, SVGIG (reference sequence). The CDR3 loop reads CARGQGANIQYF. CDR3 bases: TGTGCCCGGGGACAGGGGGCAAACATTCAGTACTTC.

The V gene is TRBV30, the J gene TRBJ2-3; possible D gene TRBD1, 6 bases. The V gene's germline CDR1 is GTSNPN and CDR2 SVGIG (reference sequence). This CDR3 has 17 amino acids. Trimming removed 2 bases at V and 10 bases at J, with 28 bases between. The CDR3 is CAWSRNTGTSEVGAQYF. The CDR3 DNA is TGTGCCTGGAGTCGCAACACCGGGACATCGGAGGTGGGCGCGCAGTATTTT.

By sample share, this clone is medium-sized. The chain couples TRBV7-8 to TRBJ1-1, with D unresolved. Per the germline V gene, CDR1 is SGHVS and CDR2 is FQNEAQ. The CDR3 length is 13 residues. The V gene lost 5 bases and the J gene lost 8 bases, with 15 bases spanning the gap. The CDR3 is CASSPRPGTEAFF. CDR3 coding DNA: TGTGCCAGCAGCCCGAGGCCTGGTACCGAAGCTTTCTTT.

Here the CDR3 DNA reads TGTGCCAGCATGCTACAGGGCTCTGGAAACACCATATATTTT. Translating it yields CASMLQGSGNTIYF. This rearrangement joins TRBV2 to TRBJ1-3, with D perhaps matching TRBD1 (6 bases). V lost 7 bases to trimming and J lost 0 bases, with 10 bases between them. Germline V gene lookup returns CDR1 SNHLY and CDR2 FYNNEI. CDR3 length: 14 amino acids. Looking up the rest from reference TRBV2 and TRBJ1-3 gives the full variable domain: EPEVTQTPSHQVTQMGQEVILRCVPISNHLYFYWYRQILGQKVEFLVSFYNNEISEKSEIFDDQFSVERPDGSNFTLKIRSTKLEDSAMYFCASMLQGSGNTIYFGEGSWLTVV.

The chain has TRBV5-1 and TRBJ1-3; no clear D. The CDR3 has 16 amino acids. Germline values: CDR1 SGHRS, CDR2 YFSETQ. The germline V and J ends were trimmed by 0 bases and 0 bases, with 10 bases remaining between them. The chain's CDR3 is CASSLAAVVSGNTIYF. Here the CDR3 DNA reads TGCGCCAGCAGCTTGGCTGCAGTTGTCTCTGGAAACACCATATATTTT.

The chain uses TRBV7-8 and TRBJ2-7; TRBD1 might be the D (6 bases). The CDR3 length is 14 residues. CDR1 and CDR2 from the germline V gene are SGHVS and FQNEAQ. The germline V and J ends were trimmed by 1 base and 0 bases, with 7 bases remaining between them. CDR3 sequence: CASSLDRVSYEQYF. CDR3 nucleotide sequence: TGTGCCAGCAGCTTAGACAGGGTCTCCTACGAGCAGTACTTC.

This chain links TRBV29-1 with TRBJ2-1, with D tentatively TRBD1 (6 bases). This CDR3 contains 13 residues. The ends were cut back, 3 bases at V and 2 bases at J, with 8 bases in the middle. Germline CDR1 and CDR2: SQVTM and ANQGSEA. The CDR3 spells CSVDRDTYNEQFF. The CDR3 region has the DNA TGCAGCGTTGACCGGGACACCTACAATGAGCAGTTCTTC.

V is TRBV4-2 and J is TRBJ1-5; D remains unclear. V lost 4 bases and J 0 bases, leaving 16 bases between the germline ends. Germline CDR1 reads LGHNA; CDR2 reads YNFKEQ. CDR3 length equals 17 residues. CDR3 residues: CASSPQSGDYSNQPQHF. DNA of the CDR3: TGTGCCAGCAGCCCCCAATCCGGGGATTATAGCAATCAGCCCCAGCATTTT.

V is TRBV28 and J is TRBJ1-1, with 8 bases that match TRBD1. The CDR3 loop spans 15 amino acids. J gave up 7 bases and V 5 bases, and 12 bases lay outside the gene matches. CDR1 is MDHEN, CDR2 SYDVKM, per germline. In nucleotides, the CDR3 is TGTGCCAGCAGTACATCCGGGACAGGCAGCCTTGAAGCTTTCTTT. Its translation is CASSTSGTGSLEAFF.

The count of this clone is one. The chain recombines TRBV5-4 with TRBJ2-1; TRBD1 matches 7 bases. Unmatched junction bases numbered 1, after V lost 0 bases and J lost 4 bases. The CDR3 contains 14 residues. Germline-derived CDR1 and CDR2 are SGHNT and YYREEE (reference sequence). This CDR3 reads CASSLGQGYNEQFF. The CDR3 DNA reads as TGTGCCAGCAGCTTGGGACAGGGATACAATGAGCAGTTCTTC.

This chain links TRBV29-1 with TRBJ1-1, with 7 nucleotides matching TRBD1. Germline V CDR1 and CDR2: SQVTM, ANQGSEA. The CDR3 is made up of 13 amino acids. The V and J ends lost 6 bases and 4 bases, in that order; junction bases with no gene match: 8. CDR3 bases: TGCAGCGTAAACAGGGGTTTAGGCACTGAAGCTTTCTTT. Protein: CSVNRGLGTEAFF.

The chain is built from TRBV24-1 and TRBJ1-2, with 7 bases fitting TRBD1. V trimming: 4 bases; J trimming: 4 bases; junction bases outside the gene matches: 2. CDR1 KGHDR and CDR2 SFDVKD come from the germline V gene. The CDR3 has 13 amino acids. This chain's CDR3 is CATSDRGAYGYTF. The DNA for the CDR3 is TGTGCCACCAGTGACAGGGGGGCCTATGGCTACACCTTC.

The chain uses TRBV14 and TRBJ2-7; the D is unclear. Germline CDR1 and CDR2: SGHDN and FVKESK. Trimming removed 2 bases from V and 3 bases from J, with 11 bases in between. The CDR3 is made up of 14 amino acids. The DNA of the CDR3 is TGTGCCAGCAGCCAATATCGCTCCCTCTACGAGCAGTACTTC. Translation: CASSQYRSLYEQYF.

CDR3 nucleotides: TGTGCCAGCAGCCAGAACAGGGGGTACACTGAAGCTTTCTTT. Amino acids: CASSQNRGYTEAFF. The rearrangement links TRBV14 to TRBJ1-1; 8 bases are shared with TRBD1. The CDR3 sequence is 14 residues long. V gave up 3 bases and J gave up 3 bases; unmatched junction bases: 3. CDR1 is SGHDN and CDR2 is FVKESK in the germline V gene.

In its sample, this clone was seen once. This chain connects TRBV6-1 to TRBJ2-1; D perhaps matches TRBD2 (6 bases). The CDR3 is 17 amino acids. V dropped 0 bases and J dropped 12 bases, with 24 bases sitting between them. CDR1 and CDR2 from the germline V gene are MNHNS and SASEGT. For the CDR3, the DNA is TGTGCCAGCAGTGAAGCGGGGAGTAGCGGACCCCTCGGAGGGCAGTTCTTC. Its translation: CASSEAGSSGPLGGQFF.

V and J are TRBV3-1 (or the pseudogene TRBV3-2) and TRBJ2-7; D might be TRBD1 (6 bases). Germline CDR1 is LGHDT and CDR2 is YNNKEL (reference sequence). CDR3 size: 13 residues. The V end was cut by 4 bases, the J end by 7 bases, with 14 bases between. CDR3 in amino acids: CASSRDTAREQYF. CDR3 coding DNA: TGTGCCAGCAGCCGGGACACCGCCCGGGAGCAGTACTTC.

The rearrangement links TRBV7-2 to TRBJ1-2; D is ambiguous. Deletions cut 3 bases from V and 2 bases from J, with 4 bases between. The V gene's germline CDR1 is SGHTA and CDR2 FQGNSA. The CDR3 covers 12 residues. CDR3 protein: CASSLYNYGYTF. CDR3 DNA: TGTGCCAGCAGCTTGTACAACTATGGCTACACCTTC.

The V gene is TRBV9, the J gene TRBJ2-3; a possible D gene is TRBD2 (6 bases). Germline CDR1 SGDLS, CDR2 YYNGEE. The CDR3 totals 16 residues. Trimming took 0 bases from V and 6 from J, leaving 17 bases between them. In DNA form, the CDR3 reads TGTGCCAGCAGCGTAGAGCCGTCTCTACGGGGGGATACGCAGTATTTT. Its protein product is CASSVEPSLRGDTQYF.

This clone showed up just once. CDR3 residues: CASSPGQRNGYTF. Here the CDR3 DNA reads TGTGCCAGCAGCCCGGGACAGAGAAATGGCTACACCTTC. The V and J genes are TRBV3-1 (or the pseudogene TRBV3-2) and TRBJ1-2, with 7 bases lining up with TRBD1. CDR3 length: 13 residues. The V gene end was trimmed by 4 bases and the J gene end by 6 bases; junction bases not matched to a gene: 5. The germline gives CDR1 LGHDT, CDR2 YNNKEL (reference sequence).

The V and J genes are TRBV19 and TRBJ2-7; no definite D call. With 0 bases removed from V and 6 bases from J, the gap between germline ends came to 9 bases. The CDR3 length is 13 residues. The germline gives CDR1 LNHDA, CDR2 SQIVND (reference sequence). The CDR3 DNA reads as TGTGCCAGTAGTATAGAGGAAGGCGCCGAGCAGTACTTC. Translating it yields CASSIEEGAEQYF.

This chain joins TRBV29-1 and TRBJ2-3; D is ambiguous. The CDR3 consists of 12 residues. The germline CDR1 and CDR2 sequences are SQVTM and ANQGSEA. With 6 bases removed from V and 2 bases from J, the gap between germline ends came to 9 bases. The CDR3 is CSVEPSTDTQYF. CDR3 DNA sequence: TGCAGCGTGGAGCCTTCCACAGATACGCAGTATTTT.